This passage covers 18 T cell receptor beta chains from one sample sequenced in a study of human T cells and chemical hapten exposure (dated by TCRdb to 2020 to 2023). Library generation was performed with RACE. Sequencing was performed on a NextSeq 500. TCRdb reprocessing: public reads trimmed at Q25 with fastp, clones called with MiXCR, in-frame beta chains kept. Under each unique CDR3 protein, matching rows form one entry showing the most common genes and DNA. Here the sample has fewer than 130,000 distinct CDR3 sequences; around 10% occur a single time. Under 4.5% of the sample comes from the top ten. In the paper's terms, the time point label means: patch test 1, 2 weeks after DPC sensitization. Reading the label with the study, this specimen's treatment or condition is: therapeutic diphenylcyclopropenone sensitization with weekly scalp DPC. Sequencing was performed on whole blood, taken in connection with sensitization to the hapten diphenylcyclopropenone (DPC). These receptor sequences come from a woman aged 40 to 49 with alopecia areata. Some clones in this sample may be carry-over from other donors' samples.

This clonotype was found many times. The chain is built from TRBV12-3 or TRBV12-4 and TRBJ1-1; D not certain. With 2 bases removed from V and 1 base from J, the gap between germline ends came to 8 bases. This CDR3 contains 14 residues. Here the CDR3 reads CASSLSDPNTEAFF. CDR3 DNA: TGTGCCAGCAGTTTATCGGACCCGAACACTGAAGCTTTCTTT.

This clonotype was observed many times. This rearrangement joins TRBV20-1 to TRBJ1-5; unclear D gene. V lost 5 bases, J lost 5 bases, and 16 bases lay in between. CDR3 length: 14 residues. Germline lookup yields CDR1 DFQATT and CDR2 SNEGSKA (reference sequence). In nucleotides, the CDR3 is TGCAGTGCTTCACAGATTTTTCTCCATCAGCCCCAGCATTTT. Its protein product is CSASQIFLHQPQHF.

CDR3 DNA sequence: TGTGCCAGCACCTACCCAACCGATAGCAATCAGCCCCAGCATTTT. Protein product: CASTYPTDSNQPQHF. The chain combines TRBV6-1 with TRBJ1-5; D remains unclear. Germline CDR1 is MNHNS and CDR2 is SASEGT. V was cut by 7 bases and J by 0 bases, with 13 bases left in between. This CDR3 contains 15 residues.

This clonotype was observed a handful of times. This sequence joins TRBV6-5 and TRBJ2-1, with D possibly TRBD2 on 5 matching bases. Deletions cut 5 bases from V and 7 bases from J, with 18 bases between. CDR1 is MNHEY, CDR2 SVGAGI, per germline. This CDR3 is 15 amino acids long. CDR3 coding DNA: TGTGCCAGCAGTCGTGGCGGGTACACGGGAAATGAGCAGTTCTTC. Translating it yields CASSRGGYTGNEQFF.

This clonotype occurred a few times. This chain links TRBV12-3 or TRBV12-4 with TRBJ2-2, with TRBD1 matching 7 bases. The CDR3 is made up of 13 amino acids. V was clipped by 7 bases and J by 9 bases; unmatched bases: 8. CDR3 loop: CASTLQGKRELFF. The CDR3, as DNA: TGTGCCAGCACTCTACAGGGGAAGAGGGAGCTGTTTTTT.

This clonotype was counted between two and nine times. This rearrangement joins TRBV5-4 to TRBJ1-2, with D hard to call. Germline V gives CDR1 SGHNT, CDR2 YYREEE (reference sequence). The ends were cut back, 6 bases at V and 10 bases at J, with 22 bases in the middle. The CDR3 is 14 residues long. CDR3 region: CASTSSVYGDDYTF. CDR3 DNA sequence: TGTGCCAGCACCTCGTCGGTTTATGGGGATGACTACACCTTC.

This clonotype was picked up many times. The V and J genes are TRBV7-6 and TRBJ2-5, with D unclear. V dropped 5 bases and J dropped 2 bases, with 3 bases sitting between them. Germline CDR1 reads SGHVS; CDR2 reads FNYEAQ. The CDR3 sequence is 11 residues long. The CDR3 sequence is CASSKQETQYF. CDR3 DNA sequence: TGTGCCAGCAGCAAACAAGAGACCCAGTACTTC.

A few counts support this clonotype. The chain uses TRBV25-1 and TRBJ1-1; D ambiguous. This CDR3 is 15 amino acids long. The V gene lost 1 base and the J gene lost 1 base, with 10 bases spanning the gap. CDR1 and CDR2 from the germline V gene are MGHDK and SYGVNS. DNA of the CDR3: TGTGCCAGCAGTGAATTTCGGCAACCGAACACTGAAGCTTTCTTT. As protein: CASSEFRQPNTEAFF.

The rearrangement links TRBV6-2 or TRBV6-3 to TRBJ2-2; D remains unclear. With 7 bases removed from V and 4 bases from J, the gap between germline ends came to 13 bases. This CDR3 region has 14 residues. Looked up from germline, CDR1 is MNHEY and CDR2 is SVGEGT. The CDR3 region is CASNNQWVTGELFF. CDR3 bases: TGTGCCAGCAATAACCAATGGGTCACCGGGGAGCTGTTTTTT.

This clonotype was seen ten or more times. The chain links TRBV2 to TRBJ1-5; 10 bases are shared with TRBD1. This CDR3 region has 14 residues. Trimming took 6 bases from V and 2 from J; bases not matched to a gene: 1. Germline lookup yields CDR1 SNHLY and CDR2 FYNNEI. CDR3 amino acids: CASSGTGGNQPQHF. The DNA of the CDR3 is TGTGCCAGCAGCGGGACAGGGGGCAATCAGCCCCAGCATTTT.

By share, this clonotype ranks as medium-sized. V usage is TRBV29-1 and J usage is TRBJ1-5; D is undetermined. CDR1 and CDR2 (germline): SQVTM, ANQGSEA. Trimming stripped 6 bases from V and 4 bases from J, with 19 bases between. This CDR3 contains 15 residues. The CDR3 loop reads CSVADGVLGNQPQHF. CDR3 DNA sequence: TGCAGCGTGGCCGACGGGGTGCTAGGAAATCAGCCCCAGCATTTT.

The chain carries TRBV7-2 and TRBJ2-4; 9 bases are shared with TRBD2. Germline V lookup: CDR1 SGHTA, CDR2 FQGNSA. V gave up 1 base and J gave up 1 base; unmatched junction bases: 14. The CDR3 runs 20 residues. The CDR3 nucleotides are TGTGCCAGCAGCTTAGACCGGCCTAGCGGGACGTCGGGGGCCAAAAACATTCAGTACTTC. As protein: CASSLDRPSGTSGAKNIQYF.

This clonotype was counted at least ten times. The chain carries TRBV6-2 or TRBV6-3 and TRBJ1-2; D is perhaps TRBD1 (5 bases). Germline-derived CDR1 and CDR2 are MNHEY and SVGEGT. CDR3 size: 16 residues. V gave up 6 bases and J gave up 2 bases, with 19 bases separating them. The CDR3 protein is CASRTGAWRSNYGYTF. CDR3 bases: TGTGCCAGCAGAACCGGGGCGTGGCGGTCGAACTATGGCTACACCTTC.

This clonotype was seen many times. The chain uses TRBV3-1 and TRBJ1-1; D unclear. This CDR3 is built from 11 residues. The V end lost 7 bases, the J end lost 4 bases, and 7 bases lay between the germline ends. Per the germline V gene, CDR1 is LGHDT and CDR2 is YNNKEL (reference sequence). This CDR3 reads CASNRGTEAFF. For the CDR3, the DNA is TGTGCCAGCAACCGGGGCACTGAAGCTTTCTTT.

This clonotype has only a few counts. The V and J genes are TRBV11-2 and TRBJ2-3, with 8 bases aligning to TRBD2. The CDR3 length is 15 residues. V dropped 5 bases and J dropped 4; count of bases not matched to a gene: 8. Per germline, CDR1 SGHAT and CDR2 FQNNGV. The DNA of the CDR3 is TGTGCCAGCAGCATAACGACTAGCGTAGCAGATACGCAGTATTTT. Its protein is CASSITTSVADTQYF. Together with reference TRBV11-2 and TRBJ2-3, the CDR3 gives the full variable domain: EAGVAQSPRYKIIEKRQSVAFWCNPISGHATLYWYQQILGQGPKLLIQFQNNGVVDDSQLPKDRFSAERLKGVDSTLKIQPAKLEDSAVYLCASSITTSVADTQYFGPGTRLTVL.

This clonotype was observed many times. CDR3 nucleotides: TGTGCCAGCAGCCCCGGGGGTAGCGGGACAAGGGATACGCAGTATTTT. Translated: CASSPGGSGTRDTQYF. The chain couples TRBV6-2 or TRBV6-3 to TRBJ2-3; 8 bases agree with TRBD2. This CDR3 region has 16 residues. In germline, CDR1 is MNHEY, CDR2 SVGEGT. V gave up 6 bases and J gave up 6 bases; unmatched junction bases: 14.

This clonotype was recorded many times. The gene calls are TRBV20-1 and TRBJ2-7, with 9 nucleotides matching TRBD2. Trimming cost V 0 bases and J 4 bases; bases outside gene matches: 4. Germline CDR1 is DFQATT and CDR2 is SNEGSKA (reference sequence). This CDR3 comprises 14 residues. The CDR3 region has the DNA TGCAGTGCTAGAGAGGCGGGAGGGAAATACGAGCAGTACTTC. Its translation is CSAREAGGKYEQYF.

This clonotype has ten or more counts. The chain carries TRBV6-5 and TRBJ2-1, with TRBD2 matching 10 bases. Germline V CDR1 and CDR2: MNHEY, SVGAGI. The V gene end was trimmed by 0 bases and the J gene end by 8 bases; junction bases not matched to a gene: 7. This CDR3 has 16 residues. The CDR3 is CASSYSRAGGPYEQFF. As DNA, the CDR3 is TGTGCCAGCAGTTACTCGAGAGCGGGAGGGCCTTATGAGCAGTTCTTC.